This T cell receptor (beta chain) was sequenced in a study of blood T cell repertoires in COVID-19. Trimming pared 5 bases from V and 2 bases from J, leaving 13 bases between. The germline CDR1 and CDR2 sequences are SGHDN and FVKESK. CDR3 length equals 14 residues. The repertoire was sequenced with immunoSEQ multiplex PCR; TCRdb's copy has only in-frame clones and lacks some. This table has under 450,000 clones, about 89% appearing once. Participants were aged 18 to 89 years from about two dozen US areas. Cohorts were assigned according to the clinical history that participants reported. The sequencing sample was made of PBMCs or T cells enriched from blood (not recorded which). The receptor comes from a woman in her thirties or forties who had been exposed to COVID-19. The V call is TRBV14, the J call TRBJ2-7; TRBD1 might be the D (5 bases). The CDR3: CASSFQGGTYEQYF. The CDR3 region has the DNA TGTGCCAGCAGCTTTCAGGGTGGGACCTACGAGCAGTACTTC.